The 27 T cell receptor beta chains reported below all come from one sample, sequenced in a study of blood T cells in healthy people across ages. Primers used in a second PCR of about 6 to 12 cycles were a sample-barcoded 5' primer and a J-beta primer mix. In TCRdb, the 5' RACE reads were re-called with MiXCR into one record per CDR3 protein. The profile shows about 640,000 distinct CDR3 sequences, around three fifths of them singletons. The sample taken for sequencing was blood. The receptors derive from a man in his sixties in good health.

This clonotype was counted only a few times. The J gene is TRBJ2-3, the V gene TRBV29-1; D could derive from TRBD1 or TRBD2 (5 bases each). The germline V gene encodes CDR1 SQVTM and CDR2 ANQGSEA. The ends were cut back, 7 bases at V and 4 bases at J, with 18 bases in the middle. The CDR3 loop spans 14 amino acids. CDR3 nucleotides: TGCAGCGGAGGGGCGGTAATGGGTGCAGATACGCAGTATTTT. Amino acids: CSGGAVMGADTQYF.

V gene TRBV12-3 or TRBV12-4 combines with J gene TRBJ1-2, with 10 positions matching TRBD1. The V and J ends lost 8 bases and 1 base, in that order; junction bases with no gene match: 13. The CDR3 spans 17 residues. The CDR3 sequence is CASLQNLGQGNNYGYTF. For the CDR3, the DNA is TGTGCCAGCCTCCAAAATTTGGGACAGGGGAATAACTATGGCTACACCTTC.

CDR3 sequence (DNA): TGTGCCAGCAGACTAAGAGCTGTGGGGAGTGAGGACATCCAACCCTACGAGCAGTACTTC. It codes for CASRLRAVGSEDIQPYEQYF. V and J are TRBV7-2 and TRBJ2-7, with D tentatively TRBD1 or TRBD2 (5 bases each). V lost 6 bases and J lost 2, with 32 bases in between. In germline, CDR1 is SGHTA, CDR2 FQGNSA. This CDR3 region has 20 residues.

The chain employs TRBV20-1 and TRBJ2-5; D may correspond to TRBD1 or TRBD2 (6 bases each). The V gene lost 6 bases and the J gene lost 11 bases, with 28 bases spanning the gap. The CDR3 runs to 15 residues. Germline V gene lookup returns CDR1 DFQATT and CDR2 SNEGSKA (reference sequence). CDR3 coding DNA: TGCAGTGCCGTACCACTGGGACTTCGCAGGGGAGAGCAGTACTTC. It yields the protein CSAVPLGLRRGEQYF.

V and J are TRBV28 and TRBJ2-7; 10 bases are shared with TRBD1. The length of the CDR3 is 14 residues. Germline V CDR1 and CDR2: MDHEN, SYDVKM. V lost 2 bases and J lost 10; bases outside the gene matches: 8. CDR3 amino acids: CASSLPWDRGGQYF. The CDR3 DNA reads TGTGCCAGCAGTTTACCTTGGGACAGGGGAGGTCAGTACTTC.

The chain is built from TRBV4-1 and TRBJ1-6, with D maybe TRBD1 (5 bases). V gave up 4 bases and J gave up 2 bases, with 12 bases separating them. This CDR3 has 16 residues. Germline lookup yields CDR1 MGHRA and CDR2 YSYEKL. CDR3 bases: TGCGCCAGCAGCCCCAGGCAGGGTGCCTATAATTCACCCCTCCACTTT. This translates into CASSPRQGAYNSPLHF.

The rearrangement uses TRBV9 and TRBJ2-7; 7 bases are a match to TRBD2. The CDR3 has 14 residues. The V and J ends lost 0 bases and 3 bases, in that order; junction bases with no gene match: 3. Looked up from germline, CDR1 is SGDLS and CDR2 is YYNGEE. The CDR3: CASSVGRGNYEQYF. For the CDR3, the DNA is TGTGCCAGCAGCGTAGGGCGGGGGAACTACGAGCAGTACTTC.

The chain has TRBV20-1 and TRBJ2-7, with D tentatively TRBD1 (7 bases). Trimming cost V 1 base and J 2 bases, with 18 bases left between them. The CDR3 spans 16 residues. The germline V gene has CDR1 DFQATT and CDR2 SNEGSKA (reference sequence). This CDR3 is CSARVLGGDRTYEQYF. The CDR3 DNA follows: TGCAGTGCTAGAGTTTTAGGCGGGGACAGAACCTACGAGCAGTACTTC.

The rearrangement links TRBV2 to TRBJ1-2, with unresolved D. V was shortened by 6 bases and J by 8 bases, with 19 bases between the two germline ends. This CDR3 region has 14 residues. Germline loops: CDR1 SNHLY, CDR2 FYNNEI. This chain's CDR3 is CASSREEAGRGYTF. For the CDR3, the DNA is TGTGCCAGCAGCCGGGAGGAGGCGGGCCGGGGCTACACCTTC.

V is TRBV25-1 and J is TRBJ1-6; 7 nucleotides line up with TRBD1. Germline trimming cut 6 bases from V and 10 bases from J; bases unmatched to any gene: 12. CDR3 length: 15 residues. Germline assignment: CDR1 MGHDK and CDR2 SYGVNS. The CDR3: CASSPTTGVGSPLHF. DNA for the CDR3: TGTGCCAGCAGCCCCACCACAGGGGTCGGATCACCCCTCCACTTT.

CDR3 region: CASGQTGTGDQPQHF. The CDR3 DNA reads TGTGCCAGCGGACAAACCGGGACAGGGGATCAGCCCCAGCATTTT. This chain connects TRBV7-9 to TRBJ1-5; 10 bases match TRBD1. Germline V lookup: CDR1 SEHNR, CDR2 FQNEAQ (reference sequence). V lost 8 bases to trimming and J lost 5 bases; unmatched junction nucleotides: 9. The CDR3 covers 15 residues.

The chain joins TRBV18 to TRBJ2-3, with 8 bases matching TRBD2. The CDR3 runs to 18 residues. With V trimmed by 3 bases and J by 2 bases, 13 bases remained unmatched. CDR1 is KGHSH, CDR2 LQKENI, per germline. The chain's CDR3 is CASSPYSPSGSATDTQYF. The CDR3 bases are TGTGCCAGCTCACCGTATAGCCCTAGCGGGTCTGCCACAGATACGCAGTATTTT.

As DNA, the CDR3 is TGCGCCAGCAGCCAACAGACAGGGGGTGTACAAGAGACCCAGTACTTC. Its translation: CASSQQTGGVQETQYF. This chain uses TRBV5-1 with TRBJ2-5, with 9 bases lining up with TRBD1. The ends lost 4 bases at V and 2 bases at J; junction bases unmatched: 9. The CDR3 has 16 amino acids. Germline CDR1 reads SGHRS; CDR2 reads YFSETQ. Full variable domain (missing parts from reference TRBV5-1 and TRBJ2-5): KAGVTQTPRYLIKTRGQQVTLSCSPISGHRSVSWYQQTPGQGLQFLFEYFSETQRNKGNFPGRFSGRQFSNSRSEMNVSTLELGDSALYLCASSQQTGGVQETQYFGPGTRLLVL.

The chain joins TRBV6-6 to TRBJ2-7, with 10 bases identical to TRBD1. V was pared by 5 bases and J by 6 bases, with 4 bases of the junction left unmatched. CDR1 MNHNY and CDR2 SVGAGI come from the germline V gene (reference sequence). The CDR3 extends over 13 amino acids. DNA of the CDR3: TGTGCCAGCAGTGACGGGACAGGGGCCGAGCAGTACTTC. Encoded protein: CASSDGTGAEQYF.

In its sample, this clonotype was seen a few times. The V and J genes are TRBV29-1 and TRBJ2-5; weak D call: TRBD1 (5 bases). The CDR3 runs 12 residues. Germline V CDR1 and CDR2: SQVTM, ANQGSEA. V lost 3 bases and J 4 bases, leaving 9 bases between the germline ends. The CDR3 region is CSVDTGRETQYF. The CDR3 DNA sequence: TGCAGCGTTGACACAGGCCGAGAGACCCAGTACTTC.

This chain links TRBV3-1 with TRBJ1-6; D is possibly TRBD1 (6 bases). Between the trimmed V and J ends, which lost 2 bases and 8 bases, there was a span of 13 bases. The V gene's germline CDR1 is LGHDT and CDR2 YNNKEL (reference sequence). The CDR3 covers 15 residues. Written as DNA, the CDR3 is TGTGCCAGCAGCCAATTTCGGGGGGCCTATTCACCCCTCCACTTT. It yields the protein CASSQFRGAYSPLHF. Drawing the rest from reference TRBV3-1 and TRBJ1-6, the complete variable domain is DTAVSQTPKYLVTQMGNDKSIKCEQNLGHDTMYWYKQDSKKFLKIMFSYNNKELIINETVPNRFSPKSPDKAHLNLHINSLELGDSAVYFCASSQFRGAYSPLHFGNGTRLTVT.

This clonotype has just a few counts. The gene calls are TRBV4-2 and TRBJ2-5; 12 bases fit TRBD2. The CDR3 consists of 16 residues. J was trimmed by 1 base and V by 4 bases; bases with no gene match: 4. From germline, CDR1 is LGHNA and CDR2 YNFKEQ. The DNA for the CDR3 is TGTGCCAGCAGCCTCGGACTAGCGGGACTCCAAGAGACCCAGTACTTC. Amino acid sequence: CASSLGLAGLQETQYF.

The CDR3 DNA reads TGTGCCAGCAGCAATAGAGGGGGACAGGGGCAAGGTGGCTACACCTTC. Translated, it gives CASSNRGGQGQGGYTF. The chain links TRBV7-9 to TRBJ1-2, with 10 bases aligning to TRBD1. V was clipped by 5 bases and J by 7 bases; unmatched bases: 13. Germline CDR1 reads SEHNR; CDR2 reads FQNEAQ (reference sequence). This CDR3 comprises 16 residues.

Concerning this clonotype itself: An end of the junction differs from the germline gene, which may be a read error. V usage is TRBV29-1 and J usage is TRBJ2-1, with TRBD1 identical over 9 bases. The DNA end is a closer match to TRBJ2-7, so the J assignment may be wrong. Looked up from germline, CDR1 is SQVTM and CDR2 is ANQGSEA. The CDR3 totals 14 residues. CDR3 sequence reads: CGVKKQGAGDEQYF. The DNA for the CDR3 is TGCGGCGTGAAGAAACAGGGGGCCGGGGACGAGCAGTACTTC.

CDR3 nucleotide sequence: TGTGCCAGCAGTGGAAGATCAATGGACGAGCAGTACTTC. It translates to CASSGRSMDEQYF. The chain uses TRBV2 and TRBJ2-7; D not resolved. The CDR3 loop spans 13 amino acids. V shed 4 bases and J shed 5 bases, with 12 bases lying between them. Germline assignment: CDR1 SNHLY and CDR2 FYNNEI.

The table lists this clonotype with a few counts. The V and J genes are TRBV12-3 or TRBV12-4 and TRBJ2-3; D remains unclear. V was cut by 6 bases and J by 0 bases, with 13 bases left in between. CDR3 length: 15 residues. The CDR3 spells CASSPDGASTDTQYF. The CDR3 nucleotides are TGTGCCAGCAGCCCGGACGGAGCTAGCACAGATACGCAGTATTTT.

This clonotype was counted many times. The V and J genes are TRBV7-9 and TRBJ2-2; D possibly corresponds to TRBD1 (6 bases). The germline V and J ends were trimmed by 3 bases and 3 bases, with 14 bases remaining between them. The CDR3 contains 16 residues. CDR1 and CDR2 from the germline V gene are SEHNR and FQNEAQ (reference sequence). This CDR3 is CASSFGRGQHTGELFF. The CDR3 DNA reads TGTGCCAGCAGCTTTGGCAGGGGTCAGCACACCGGGGAGCTGTTTTTT.

The CDR3 reads CASSLGPENQPQHF. CDR3 bases: TGCGCCAGCAGCTTGGGTCCAGAGAATCAGCCCCAGCATTTT. V and J are TRBV5-1 and TRBJ1-5; D gene unclear. The CDR3 totals 14 residues. The V gene's germline CDR1 is SGHRS and CDR2 YFSETQ. V gave up 0 bases and J gave up 4 bases, with 8 bases separating them.

This clonotype was picked up a small number of times. The CDR3 is CSARGTTTYEQYF. The CDR3 region has the DNA TGCAGTGCTAGAGGGACCACCACCTACGAGCAGTACTTC. The chain combines TRBV20-1 with TRBJ2-7; D is ambiguous. The length of the CDR3 is 13 residues. The V and J ends lost 1 base and 2 bases respectively, with 9 bases between them. The germline gives CDR1 DFQATT, CDR2 SNEGSKA (reference sequence).

The chain employs TRBV29-1 and TRBJ2-3; the match to TRBD2 covers 14 bases. This CDR3 has 16 residues. Per germline, CDR1 SQVTM and CDR2 ANQGSEA. V was pared by 6 bases and J by 6 bases, with 11 bases of the junction left unmatched. The CDR3: CSVDGTSGSVPDTQYF. The CDR3 DNA reads as TGCAGCGTGGATGGGACTAGCGGGAGCGTACCCGATACGCAGTATTTT.

V is TRBV12-3 or TRBV12-4 and J is TRBJ2-3; 7 bases line up with TRBD2. Losses at the gene ends were 4 bases for V and 8 bases for J; bases not matched to a gene: 3. The CDR3 is 12 amino acids. The CDR3 DNA follows: TGTGCCAGCAGTTCGACTAGCTTTACGCAGTATTTT. Translating gives CASSSTSFTQYF.

This sequence joins TRBV27 and TRBJ2-2; the D is unclear. The germline gives CDR1 MNHEY, CDR2 SMNVEV (reference sequence). Trimming cost V 2 bases and J 7 bases, with 17 bases left between them. The CDR3 length is 16 residues. The CDR3 DNA reads TGTGCCAGCAGTTTAGTCCCAGGCGTTTACATCGGGGAGCTGTTTTTT. Translating gives CASSLVPGVYIGELFF.